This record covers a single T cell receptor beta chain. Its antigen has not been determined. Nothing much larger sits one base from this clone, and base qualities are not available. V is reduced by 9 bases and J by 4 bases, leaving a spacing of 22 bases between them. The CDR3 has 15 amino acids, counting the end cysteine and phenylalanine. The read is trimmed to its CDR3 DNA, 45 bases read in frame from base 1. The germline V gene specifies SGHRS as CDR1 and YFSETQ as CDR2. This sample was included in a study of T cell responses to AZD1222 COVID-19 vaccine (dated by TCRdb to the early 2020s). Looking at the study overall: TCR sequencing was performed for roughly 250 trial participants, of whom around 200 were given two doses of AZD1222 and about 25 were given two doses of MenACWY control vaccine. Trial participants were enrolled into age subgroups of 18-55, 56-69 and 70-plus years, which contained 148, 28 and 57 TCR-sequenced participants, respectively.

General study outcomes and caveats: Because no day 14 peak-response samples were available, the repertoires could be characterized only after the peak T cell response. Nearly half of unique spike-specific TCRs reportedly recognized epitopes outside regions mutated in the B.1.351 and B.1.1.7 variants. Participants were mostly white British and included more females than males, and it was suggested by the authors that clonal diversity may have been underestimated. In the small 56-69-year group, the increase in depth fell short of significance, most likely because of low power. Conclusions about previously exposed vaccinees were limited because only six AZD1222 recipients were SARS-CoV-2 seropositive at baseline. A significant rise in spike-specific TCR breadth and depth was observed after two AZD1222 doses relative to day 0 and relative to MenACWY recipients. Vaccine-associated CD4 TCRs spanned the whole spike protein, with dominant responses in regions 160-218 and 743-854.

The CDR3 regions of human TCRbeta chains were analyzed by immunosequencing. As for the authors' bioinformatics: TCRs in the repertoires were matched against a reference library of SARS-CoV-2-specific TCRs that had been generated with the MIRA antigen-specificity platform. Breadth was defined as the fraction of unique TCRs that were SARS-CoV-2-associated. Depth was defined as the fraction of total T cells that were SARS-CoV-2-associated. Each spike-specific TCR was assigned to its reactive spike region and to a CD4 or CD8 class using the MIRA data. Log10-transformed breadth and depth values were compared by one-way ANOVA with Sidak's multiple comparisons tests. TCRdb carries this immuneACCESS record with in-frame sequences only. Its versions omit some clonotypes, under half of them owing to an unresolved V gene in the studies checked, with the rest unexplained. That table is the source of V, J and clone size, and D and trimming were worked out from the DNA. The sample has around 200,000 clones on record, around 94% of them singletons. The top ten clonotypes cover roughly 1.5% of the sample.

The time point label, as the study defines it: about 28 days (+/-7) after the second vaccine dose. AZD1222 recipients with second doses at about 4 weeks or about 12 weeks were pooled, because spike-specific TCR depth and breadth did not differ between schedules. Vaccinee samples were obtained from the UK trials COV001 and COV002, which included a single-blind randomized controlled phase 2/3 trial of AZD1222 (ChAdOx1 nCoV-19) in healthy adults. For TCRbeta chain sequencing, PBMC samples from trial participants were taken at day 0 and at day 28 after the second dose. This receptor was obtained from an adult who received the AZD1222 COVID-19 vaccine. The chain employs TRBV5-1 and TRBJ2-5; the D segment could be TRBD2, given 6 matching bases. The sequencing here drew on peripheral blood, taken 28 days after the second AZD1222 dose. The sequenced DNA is TGCGCCACCCGAAATTATAGCGGATACGGAGAGACCCAGTACTTC. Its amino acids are CATRNYSGYGETQYF.